What follows are 28 T cell receptor beta chains derived from one specimen sequenced in a study of shared clonotypes between healthy human individuals. Produced via immunoSEQ multiplex PCR; TCRdb's table is partial and in-frame only. The sample lists 2 million to 2.5 million clones, 80% to 95% seen once, with approximately 0.35% in the top ten. The source material was naive CD4+ T cells from PBMCs. Subset: CD45RA+ positively selected. These receptors originate from a man aged 18 to 29 in good health. Some clones in this sample may be carry-over from other donors' samples.

J is TRBJ1-3 and V is TRBV19; D may be TRBD1 (6 bases). The germline V and J ends were trimmed by 8 bases and 0 bases, with 8 bases remaining between them. CDR3 length equals 13 residues. The germline V gene has CDR1 LNHDA and CDR2 SQIVND (reference sequence). The DNA for the CDR3 is TGTGCCAGTGGACAGAACTCTGGAAACACCATATATTTT. This translates into CASGQNSGNTIYF.

This chain connects TRBV28 to TRBJ2-1; 14 bases fit TRBD2. J gave up 12 bases and V 5 bases, and 9 bases lay outside the gene matches. This CDR3 has 15 amino acids. Germline CDR1 is MDHEN and CDR2 is SYDVKM. This CDR3 reads CASSPGLAGAGVQFF. CDR3 in DNA: TGTGCCAGCAGTCCGGGACTAGCGGGAGCAGGGGTGCAGTTCTTC.

The CDR3 spells CSYIAGTYNEQFF. Written as DNA, the CDR3 is TGCAGCTACATAGCGGGGACCTACAATGAGCAGTTCTTC. The gene calls are TRBV29-1 and TRBJ2-1; 8 bases align to TRBD2. CDR3 length equals 13 residues. Germline CDR1 is SQVTM and CDR2 is ANQGSEA. Losses at the gene ends were 8 bases for V and 2 bases for J; bases not matched to a gene: 5.

About this clone: Other DNA sequences in the same sample also yield this CDR3. The chain is built from TRBV28 and TRBJ2-6, with a tentative D call TRBD2 (5 bases). Looked up from germline, CDR1 is MDHEN and CDR2 is SYDVKM. V was clipped by 2 bases and J by 2 bases, with 7 bases between them. This CDR3 has 15 amino acids. CDR3 DNA: TGTGCCAGCAGTTTAGCGGGTGCTGGGGCCAACGTCCTGACTTTC. It yields the protein CASSLAGAGANVLTF.

The chain uses TRBV28 and TRBJ2-4; TRBD1 agrees at 12 bases. This CDR3 is 16 amino acids long. Looked up from germline, CDR1 is MDHEN and CDR2 is SYDVKM. With V trimmed by 2 bases and J by 8 bases, 7 bases remained unmatched. CDR3 sequence reads: CASSLPGDRGQHIQYF. Here the CDR3 DNA reads TGTGCCAGCAGTTTACCTGGGGACAGGGGGCAGCACATTCAGTACTTC.

Worth noting for this clone: This CDR3 is also generated by other DNA sequences in the sample. The chain couples TRBV5-1 to TRBJ1-2, with TRBD1 matching 10 bases. Germline CDR1 reads SGHRS; CDR2 reads YFSETQ. This CDR3 has 13 amino acids. Trimming at V came to 3 bases and at J to 4 bases, leaving 0 bases not matched to a gene. The CDR3 DNA sequence: TGCGCCAGCAGCTGGGACAGGGGCTATGGCTACACCTTC. Its translation: CASSWDRGYGYTF.

This rearrangement joins TRBV29-1 to TRBJ1-1; 12 nucleotides align to TRBD1. Germline CDR1 SQVTM, CDR2 ANQGSEA. The ends lost 3 bases at V and 5 bases at J; junction bases unmatched: 10. This CDR3 comprises 16 residues. CDR3 nucleotide sequence: TGCAGCGTTGATAGGGGACAGGGGGCGCGGTATACTGAAGCTTTCTTT. It translates to CSVDRGQGARYTEAFF.

The V and J genes are TRBV19 and TRBJ1-2; D perhaps matches TRBD1 (6 bases). This CDR3 is 20 amino acids long. Germline V gene data show CDR1 as LNHDA and CDR2 as SQIVND (reference sequence). Trimming took off 6 bases at V and 8 bases at J, with 37 bases between the two ends. CDR3 protein: CASRTEHLNRGHGPWWGYTF. Written as DNA, the CDR3 is TGTGCCAGTAGAACCGAGCACTTAAACCGGGGACACGGCCCCTGGTGGGGCTACACCTTC.

This chain's CDR3 is CASRTHQQGSGNTIYF. CDR3 sequence (DNA): TGTGCCAGCAGGACCCACCAACAGGGCTCTGGAAACACCATATATTTT. The chain recombines TRBV7-2 with TRBJ1-3; D is perhaps TRBD1 (6 bases). Germline V lookup: CDR1 SGHTA, CDR2 FQGNSA. Trimming left V 6 bases short and J 0 bases short, with 15 bases between. CDR3 size: 16 residues.

The chain couples TRBV7-3 to TRBJ2-1; TRBD2 matches 9 bases. V was pared by 2 bases and J by 1 base, with 3 bases of the junction left unmatched. This CDR3 has 16 residues. Germline V gene lookup returns CDR1 SGHTA and CDR2 FQGTGA. For the CDR3, the DNA is TGTGCCAGCAGCTTAGGAGCGGGAGGTTCCTACAATGAGCAGTTCTTC. Translating gives CASSLGAGGSYNEQFF.

In the case of this clone: Other DNA sequences of this sample code for an identical CDR3. The chain employs TRBV2 and TRBJ2-7; weak D call: TRBD1 (6 bases). CDR3 length equals 14 residues. From germline, CDR1 is SNHLY and CDR2 FYNNEI. V lost 4 bases, J lost 1 base, and 11 bases lay in between. The DNA of the CDR3 is TGTGCCAGCAGTGTCGAACAGGGTTCCTACGAGCAGTACTTC. Its protein is CASSVEQGSYEQYF.

V gene TRBV27 combines with J gene TRBJ1-5; no clear D. V lost 5 bases to trimming and J lost 3 bases, with 14 bases between them. This CDR3 has 15 residues. Germline V lookup: CDR1 MNHEY, CDR2 SMNVEV (reference sequence). The CDR3 sequence is CASSPNPGNNQPQHF. DNA for the CDR3: TGTGCCAGCAGTCCCAATCCGGGGAACAATCAGCCCCAGCATTTT.

CDR3 in amino acids: CASSLDWDRAFNYGYTF. The CDR3 DNA follows: TGTGCCAGCAGCTTAGATTGGGACAGGGCTTTTAACTATGGCTACACCTTC. The chain employs TRBV11-2 and TRBJ1-2, with TRBD1 matching over 9 bases. CDR3 length equals 17 residues. Trimming removed 0 bases from V and 1 base from J; junction bases left unmatched: 6. CDR1 and CDR2 (germline): SGHAT, FQNNGV. Using reference TRBV11-2 and TRBJ1-2 for the parts outside the CDR3, the full variable domain is EAGVAQSPRYKIIEKRQSVAFWCNPISGHATLYWYQQILGQGPKLLIQFQNNGVVDDSQLPKDRFSAERLKGVDSTLKIQPAKLEDSAVYLCASSLDWDRAFNYGYTFGSGTRLTVV.

The chain employs TRBV19 and TRBJ1-1, with D possibly matching TRBD1 (6 bases). The CDR3 is 17 amino acids. The V and J ends lost 3 bases and 0 bases respectively, with 17 bases between them. CDR1 and CDR2 (germline): LNHDA, SQIVND (reference sequence). The CDR3 reads CASSIGSGHPMNTEAFF. The CDR3 DNA reads TGTGCCAGTAGTATCGGTTCGGGACATCCCATGAACACTGAAGCTTTCTTT.

V usage is TRBV29-1 and J usage is TRBJ2-3; TRBD1 matches at 8 bases. CDR1 and CDR2 from the germline V gene are SQVTM and ANQGSEA. CDR3 length equals 14 residues. V was pared by 7 bases and J by 0 bases, with 6 bases of the junction left unmatched. The CDR3 sequence is CSALRTGSTDTQYF. CDR3 nucleotides: TGCAGCGCCCTGAGGACAGGGAGCACAGATACGCAGTATTTT.

J is TRBJ2-3 and V is TRBV5-1, with D perhaps TRBD1 or TRBD2 (5 bases each). CDR1 is SGHRS, CDR2 YFSETQ, per germline. V shed 4 bases and J shed 6 bases, with 15 bases lying between them. CDR3 length equals 14 residues. The chain's CDR3 is CASSPGTQADTQYF. The CDR3 DNA sequence: TGCGCCAGCAGCCCTGGGACCCAGGCTGATACGCAGTATTTT.

This chain joins TRBV28 and TRBJ2-1; 12 bases are shared with TRBD2. The CDR3 runs to 19 residues. Germline CDR1 and CDR2: MDHEN and SYDVKM. Trimming at V came to 5 bases and at J to 9 bases, leaving 20 bases not matched to a gene. Written as DNA, the CDR3 is TGTGCCAGCAGTCCCCTTTTCGTGCGACTAGCGGGAGACCCCACTGAGCAGTTCTTC. Its translation: CASSPLFVRLAGDPTEQFF.

The rearrangement uses TRBV28 and TRBJ2-2; maybe TRBD2 (6 bases). Germline values: CDR1 MDHEN, CDR2 SYDVKM. The CDR3 has 16 residues. Trimming shortened V by 4 bases and J by 6 bases, and 18 bases separated the two germline ends. This CDR3 reads CASSSPGRGGPGELFF. Here the CDR3 DNA reads TGTGCCAGCAGTTCCCCGGGGCGGGGAGGCCCCGGGGAGCTGTTTTTT.

This chain links TRBV7-9 with TRBJ2-7; 7 nucleotides agree with TRBD1. Germline loops: CDR1 SEHNR, CDR2 FQNEAQ (reference sequence). The junction had 9 bases not matched to a gene; V was cut back by 5 bases and J by 5 bases. CDR3 length equals 14 residues. CDR3 sequence: CASSPWDRDHEQYF. Written as DNA, the CDR3 is TGTGCCAGCAGCCCTTGGGACAGAGACCACGAGCAGTACTTC.

The V call is TRBV28, the J call TRBJ2-7; 8 bases fit TRBD1. Germline CDR1 reads MDHEN; CDR2 reads SYDVKM. There are 15 residues in the CDR3. V dropped 5 bases and J dropped 4; count of bases not matched to a gene: 10. CDR3 in amino acids: CASSLRDRPLYEQYF. The CDR3 nucleotides read TGTGCCAGCAGTCTCCGGGACAGGCCTCTTTACGAGCAGTACTTC.

This clone was counted between two and nine times. The genes are TRBV7-9 and TRBJ2-7, with D perhaps matching TRBD1 (6 bases). Trimming left V 1 base short and J 6 bases short, with 7 bases between. The CDR3 totals 12 residues. The germline V gene has CDR1 SEHNR and CDR2 FQNEAQ (reference sequence). CDR3 bases: TGTGCCAGCAGCTTAGAGGGGGTCGAGCAGTACTTC. As protein: CASSLEGVEQYF.

The CDR3 coding sequence is TGCAGTGCGCTCAGGACAAGCGAGCAGTACTTC. Its protein is CSALRTSEQYF. The chain uses TRBV20-1 and TRBJ2-7; D may be TRBD1 (5 bases). CDR3 size: 11 residues. Trimming shortened V by 6 bases and J by 6 bases, and 12 bases separated the two germline ends. The germline CDR1 and CDR2 sequences are DFQATT and SNEGSKA (reference sequence).

The rearrangement links TRBV15 to TRBJ1-5; D unclear. From germline, CDR1 is LNHNV and CDR2 YYDKDF (reference sequence). Trimming left V 5 bases short and J 7 bases short, with 9 bases between. The CDR3 runs 12 residues. The DNA for the CDR3 is TGTGCCACCAGCCCCCCGAGGCAGCCCCAGCATTTT. It codes for CATSPPRQPQHF.

The CDR3 region is CASSQSSGADNSPLHF. The CDR3 DNA sequence: TGCGCCAGCAGCCAGTCTAGCGGGGCCGATAATTCACCCCTCCACTTT. The gene calls are TRBV4-3 and TRBJ1-6; possible D gene TRBD1, 5 bases. The V gene lost 3 bases and the J gene lost 5 bases, with 14 bases spanning the gap. CDR1 is LGHNA, CDR2 YSLEER, per germline. This CDR3 has 16 amino acids.

This clone was observed a few times. V is TRBV11-2 and J is TRBJ1-1; D is ambiguous. The CDR3 spans 13 residues. Per germline, CDR1 SGHAT and CDR2 FQNNGV. The ends were cut back, 3 bases at V and 4 bases at J, with 9 bases in the middle. The CDR3 here is CASSFTETTEAFF. As DNA, the CDR3 is TGTGCCAGCAGCTTTACAGAGACCACTGAAGCTTTCTTT.

The chain carries TRBV7-2 and TRBJ2-2, with D unresolved. The germline V gene has CDR1 SGHTA and CDR2 FQGNSA. The V gene lost 1 base and the J gene lost 5 bases, with 14 bases spanning the gap. This CDR3 is 16 amino acids long. The DNA for the CDR3 is TGTGCCAGCAGCTTAGAGGGCGGACGGTGGACCGGGGAGCTGTTTTTT. Its protein product is CASSLEGGRWTGELFF.

In the case of this clone: At the DNA level, this CDR3 is encoded by other sequences in the same sample as well. The gene calls are TRBV28 and TRBJ1-4; D not certain. With 0 bases removed from V and 3 bases from J, the gap between germline ends came to 5 bases. The CDR3 consists of 14 residues. Germline V CDR1 and CDR2: MDHEN, SYDVKM. The CDR3 DNA is TGTGCCAGCAGTTTATGGCCATCTAATGAAAAACTGTTTTTT. This sequence encodes CASSLWPSNEKLFF.

This sequence joins TRBV19 and TRBJ1-6; D is undetermined. V was pared by 3 bases and J by 8 bases, with 11 bases between. There are 14 residues in the CDR3. Germline V gene sequence: CDR1 LNHDA, CDR2 SQIVND (reference sequence). This chain's CDR3 is CASSITHLDSPLHF. In nucleotides, the CDR3 is TGTGCCAGTAGTATCACGCACCTCGATTCACCCCTCCACTTT.